The 15 T cell receptor beta chains in this list originate from one sample, sequenced in a study of T cell clonality in common variable immunodeficiency. Notes on the study in general: Common variable immunodeficiency TCR beta sequences reportedly had fewer deletions and N-nucleotide insertions.

The table came from immunoSEQ multiplex PCR; TCRdb's copy has only in-frame clones and leaves some out. In total the sample includes 20,000 to 25,000 clones, none of them seen once. The antigens of these receptors remain unknown. Material for sequencing was peripheral blood mononuclear cells. The receptors were gathered from a human donor with common variable immunodeficiency.

This clone has at least ten counts. The CDR3 end is not reached by the read, which stops 3 residues before it; the germline J gene fills it in. The rearrangement links TRBV11-2 to TRBJ1-2, with a possible D match to TRBD1 (5 bases). The CDR3 extends over 12 amino acids. The ends were cut back, 7 bases at V and 7 bases at J, with 13 bases in the middle. CDR1 and CDR2 (germline): SGHAT, FQNNGV. CDR3 sequence: CASTTGGAGYTF. The CDR3 DNA, read in part, is TGTGCCAGCACCACGGGAGGGGCTGGC.

This clone was detected many times. The read gets to within 3 residues of the CDR3 end, and the germline J gene fills in the rest. V and J are TRBV6-4 and TRBJ2-7; 9 bases align to TRBD1. Germline assignment: CDR1 MRHNA and CDR2 SNTAGT. There are 17 residues in the CDR3. Germline trimming cut 6 bases from V and 0 bases from J; bases unmatched to any gene: 12. CDR3 residues: CASRDTTGGVSSYEQYF. The DNA read from the CDR3 is TGTGCCAGCAGAGACACAACAGGGGGCGTCTCCTCCTACGAG.

This clone was seen at least ten times. From the germline J gene comes the end of the CDR3, since the read stops 3 residues before it. The chain has TRBV6-2 or TRBV6-3 and TRBJ1-1; D may be TRBD1 (5 bases). V was shortened by 7 bases and J by 0 bases, with 18 bases between the two germline ends. The CDR3 covers 16 residues. Per the germline V gene, CDR1 is MNHEY and CDR2 is SVGEGT. CDR3 DNA, as far as it was read: TGTGCCAGCACTGATTTTAACAGACAGCTGAACACTGAA. Amino acid sequence: CASTDFNRQLNTE. The CDR3 reads in full as CASTDFNRQLNTEAFF.

This clone was recorded at least ten times. The read finishes 3 residues shy of the CDR3 end, and the germline J gene is used to complete it. The rearrangement uses TRBV11-2 and TRBJ1-1; tentative D call: TRBD1 (5 bases). The CDR3 is 14 residues long. In germline, CDR1 is SGHAT, CDR2 FQNNGV. V was shortened by 8 bases and J by 4 bases, with 17 bases between the two germline ends. The CDR3 bases that were read are TGTGCCAGCGGGGCAGGGTCGATAGGCACTGAA. Translation: CASGAGSIGTE. The CDR3 as a whole reads CASGAGSIGTEAFF.

The sample holds many counts of this clone. The read finishes 3 residues shy of the CDR3 end, and the germline J gene is used to complete it. The J gene is TRBJ2-5, the V gene TRBV2; a possible D gene is TRBD1 (5 bases). The V end lost 0 bases, the J end lost 5 bases, and 10 bases lay between the germline ends. In germline, CDR1 is SNHLY, CDR2 FYNNEI. The CDR3 loop spans 14 amino acids. The CDR3 loop is CASSEARRAETQYF. The sequenced part of the CDR3 DNA is TGTGCCAGCAGTGAAGCGCGCAGGGCCGAGACC.

This clone has at least ten counts. The read finishes 3 residues shy of the CDR3 end, and the germline J gene is used to complete it. This chain connects TRBV7-8 to TRBJ2-5; 10 nucleotides match TRBD2. V gave up 3 bases and J gave up 7 bases; unmatched junction bases: 11. CDR1 is SGHVS, CDR2 FQNEAQ, per germline. This CDR3 comprises 16 residues. CDR3 amino acids: CASSFPLAGIPGTQYF. The part of the CDR3 DNA that was read is TGTGCCAGCAGCTTCCCACTAGCGGGGATACCAGGGACC.

This clone was detected many times. The read ends 3 residues early relative to the CDR3; the germline J gene fills the gap. This chain joins TRBV20-1 and TRBJ2-5, with 9 positions matching TRBD1. The CDR3 consists of 17 residues. Germline loops: CDR1 DFQATT, CDR2 SNEGSKA (reference sequence). The ends lost 2 bases at V and 4 bases at J; junction bases unmatched: 14. CDR3 bases read: TGCAGTGCTAGACCTTATCACTTGACAGGGGGGACAGAGACC. Translating it yields CSARPYHLTGGTET. The whole CDR3 sequence reads CSARPYHLTGGTETQYF.

This clone occurred many times. Coverage ceases 3 residues before the CDR3 finishes, and the germline J gene fills in the end. The J gene is TRBJ1-4, the V gene TRBV7-9; maybe TRBD1 (6 bases). The germline V gene has CDR1 SEHNR and CDR2 FQNEAQ (reference sequence). This CDR3 is 14 amino acids long. Trimming shortened V by 2 bases and J by 7 bases, and 11 bases separated the two germline ends. The sequenced CDR3 bases are TGTGCCAGCAGCTTATCGGGGACACTTGAAAAA. This sequence encodes CASSLSGTLEK. The full-length CDR3 reads as CASSLSGTLEKLFF.

This clone was seen many times. From the germline J gene comes the end of the CDR3, since the read stops 3 residues before it. The chain is built from TRBV11-3 and TRBJ2-3; 7 positions agree with TRBD1. Germline CDR1 is SGHNT and CDR2 is YENEEA. The CDR3 is 15 residues long. Trimming at V came to 6 bases and at J to 6 bases, leaving 12 bases not matched to a gene. This CDR3 reads CASSSGAGGFDTQYF. The CDR3 bases that were read are TGTGCCAGCAGTTCGGGCGCAGGGGGTTTCGATACG. Variable domain in full (rest from reference TRBV11-3 and TRBJ2-3): EAGVVQSPRYKIIEKKQPVAFWCNPISGHNTLYWYLQNLGQGPELLIRYENEEAVDDSQLPKDRFSAERLKGVDSTLKIQPAELGDSAVYLCASSSGAGGFDTQYFGPGTRLTVL.

This clone came up many times. The CDR3 end falls 3 residues outside the read, so it is completed with the germline J gene. This rearrangement joins TRBV7-2 to TRBJ2-7, with 9 nucleotides matching TRBD1. The CDR3 sequence is 13 residues long. Trimming at V came to 3 bases and at J to 4 bases, leaving 1 base not matched to a gene. Germline CDR1 and CDR2: SGHTA and FQGNSA. This CDR3 is CASSLTGGYEQYF. The part of the CDR3 DNA that was read is TGTGCCAGCAGCTTGACAGGGGGTTACGAG.

A note on this clone: With the read ending 3 residues before the CDR3 end, the germline J gene is used to fill in that end. This sequence joins TRBV6-2 or TRBV6-3 and TRBJ1-4; 7 bases map to TRBD1. Germline CDR1 is MNHEY and CDR2 is SVGEGT. This CDR3 is 14 amino acids long. Losses at the gene ends were 0 bases for V and 6 bases for J; bases not matched to a gene: 1. Partial CDR3 DNA: TGTGCCAGCAGTTACTCGACAGGGCATGAAAAA. Protein sequence: CASSYSTGHEK. The full CDR3 is CASSYSTGHEKLFF.

The table lists this clone with many counts. The CDR3 sequence is CASSQDAPVTGAYNEQFF. The part of the CDR3 DNA that was read is TGTGCCAGCAGCCAAGATGCCCCGGTGACAGGGGCCTACAATGAG. The rearrangement links TRBV4-2 to TRBJ2-1; 8 nucleotides line up with TRBD1. Sequencing ends 3 residues short of the CDR3 end; the germline J gene provides the rest. V shed 0 bases, J shed 2 bases, and the junction held 9 bases outside the gene matches. Per germline, CDR1 LGHNA and CDR2 YNFKEQ. The CDR3 covers 18 residues.

Sample share makes this clone large. Coverage ceases 3 residues before the CDR3 finishes, and the germline J gene fills in the end. V and J are TRBV20-1 and TRBJ1-2, with TRBD1 matching 9 bases. There are 13 residues in the CDR3. Germline assignment: CDR1 DFQATT and CDR2 SNEGSKA (reference sequence). Unmatched junction bases numbered 5, after V lost 5 bases and J lost 4 bases. CDR3 bases read: TGCAGTGCTCAGGACAGGGGCACCTATGGC. It is translated as CSAQDRGTYG. The full CDR3 is CSAQDRGTYGYTF.

There are many counts of this clone. The read terminates 3 residues ahead of where the CDR3 ends, so the germline J gene completes it. The chain links TRBV6-2 or TRBV6-3 to TRBJ1-2, with 8 nucleotides matching TRBD1. Germline CDR1 MNHEY, CDR2 SVGEGT. Trimming took 5 bases from V and 4 from J; bases not matched to a gene: 0. The CDR3 covers 12 residues. The DNA read from the CDR3 is TGTGCCAGCAGTGGACAGGGCTATGGC. It encodes CASSGQGYG. The whole CDR3 sequence reads CASSGQGYGYTF.

Ten or more counts support this clone. The read ends 3 residues early relative to the CDR3; the germline J gene fills the gap. This chain connects TRBV5-1 to TRBJ2-3; TRBD1 matches 7 bases. The CDR3 totals 13 residues. Germline CDR1 reads SGHRS; CDR2 reads YFSETQ. J was trimmed by 2 bases and V by 4 bases; bases with no gene match: 1. The CDR3: CASSQGDTDTQYF. The DNA read from the CDR3 is TGCGCCAGCAGCCAGGGGGACACAGATACG.